The 25 T cell receptor beta chains listed next were all sequenced from one sample in a study of CD8 T cells in Susac syndrome. 0.5 to 1 ug RNA was reverse transcribed with random hexamers. Each CDR3 protein is one row after TCRdb ran MiXCR on the immunoSEQ multiplex PCR reads. The data contain under 200,000 distinct CDR3 sequences, 91% of them singletons. The specimen was CD4+ T cells from PBMCs. The receptor source for this set is a human donor with Susac syndrome.

The J gene is TRBJ1-5, the V gene TRBV2; tentative D call: TRBD1 (6 bases). Germline V gene lookup returns CDR1 SNHLY and CDR2 FYNNEI. Trimming removed 5 bases at V and 2 bases at J, with 19 bases between. The CDR3 has 17 amino acids. CDR3 sequence reads: CASSRAGTPGGNQPQHF. CDR3 sequence (DNA): TGTGCCAGCAGTCGAGCCGGGACACCGGGAGGCAATCAGCCCCAGCATTTT.

The chain is built from TRBV24-1 and TRBJ2-3; the D gene could be TRBD1 or TRBD2 (5 bases each). There are 14 residues in the CDR3. V was cut by 6 bases and J by 1 base, with 10 bases left in between. CDR1 is KGHDR and CDR2 is SFDVKD in the germline V gene. CDR3 DNA: TGTGCCACCAGTCAGGTGGGGGGCACAGATACGCAGTATTTT. It translates to CATSQVGGTDTQYF.

This chain links TRBV4-1 with TRBJ1-5; D possibly corresponds to TRBD1 (6 bases). The CDR3 is 16 amino acids. From germline, CDR1 is MGHRA and CDR2 YSYEKL. The V end lost 1 base, the J end lost 5 bases, and 15 bases lay between the germline ends. This CDR3 reads CASSQGATGLHQPQHF. In nucleotides, the CDR3 is TGCGCCAGCAGCCAAGGTGCCACAGGGCTTCATCAGCCCCAGCATTTT.

CDR3 sequence (DNA): TGTGCCAGTAGTATGGGACAGGGGACCTACAATCAGCCCCAGCATTTT. Its protein is CASSMGQGTYNQPQHF. The rearrangement links TRBV19 to TRBJ1-5, with TRBD1 matching over 10 bases. CDR3 size: 16 residues. The V segment lost 3 bases and the J segment 3 bases; nucleotides outside the gene matches: 5. Germline CDR1 is LNHDA and CDR2 is SQIVND (reference sequence).

The V gene is TRBV10-2, the J gene TRBJ1-1; D is uncertain. The germline V and J ends were trimmed by 0 bases and 1 base, with 12 bases remaining between them. CDR3 length: 16 amino acids. Per the germline V gene, CDR1 is WSHSY and CDR2 is SAAADI. CDR3 DNA: TGCGCCAGCAGTGAGTCGGGTGGCCGGCGGAACACTGAAGCTTTCTTT. Translation: CASSESGGRRNTEAFF.

The chain has TRBV20-1 and TRBJ2-1; 9 bases align to TRBD2. After removal of 5 bases from V and 3 bases from J, the junction contained 14 bases not matched to a gene. This CDR3 comprises 17 residues. Germline CDR1 and CDR2: DFQATT and SNEGSKA (reference sequence). CDR3 DNA: TGCAGTGCTCTTCCTGGTGGCGGGAGGGGTGACTACAATGAGCAGTTCTTC. Its translation is CSALPGGGRGDYNEQFF.

V usage is TRBV28 and J usage is TRBJ2-3, with a possible D match to TRBD2 (6 bases). CDR1 is MDHEN and CDR2 is SYDVKM in the germline V gene. V was shortened by 8 bases and J by 2 bases, with 17 bases between the two germline ends. The CDR3 has 15 amino acids. The CDR3 nucleotides are TGTGCCAGCCTTTCGGGGGTGGTGGACACAGATACGCAGTATTTT. Encoded protein: CASLSGVVDTDTQYF.

The chain is built from TRBV12-3 or TRBV12-4 and TRBJ2-3, with D perhaps matching TRBD2 (7 bases). V lost 3 bases to trimming and J lost 0 bases, with 10 bases between them. CDR3 size: 15 residues. The CDR3 spells CASSFAGASTDTQYF. The DNA of the CDR3 is TGTGCCAGCAGTTTTGCGGGGGCCAGCACAGATACGCAGTATTTT.

The rearrangement uses TRBV6-6 and TRBJ2-7; 14 bases are shared with TRBD2. This CDR3 has 15 amino acids. Germline V gene data show CDR1 as MNHNY and CDR2 as SVGAGI (reference sequence). With 6 bases clipped from V and 4 bases from J, the junction kept 5 bases outside the gene matches. The CDR3 DNA is TGTGCCAGCAGAGGGACTAGCGGGAGTAGGTACGAGCAGTACTTC. Translation: CASRGTSGSRYEQYF.

This chain joins TRBV13 and TRBJ1-2; D is unclear. The CDR3 is made up of 13 amino acids. The V end was cut by 3 bases, the J end by 8 bases, with 13 bases between. Per germline, CDR1 PRHDT and CDR2 FYEKMQ (reference sequence). As DNA, the CDR3 is TGTGCCAGCAGCTTTGCCCAAAGACACGGCTACACCTTC. Translation: CASSFAQRHGYTF.

The V and J genes are TRBV7-8 and TRBJ1-5; D is unresolved. The CDR3 totals 16 residues. V lost 1 base and J 3 bases, leaving 13 bases between the germline ends. Per the germline V gene, CDR1 is SGHVS and CDR2 is FQNEAQ. CDR3 DNA sequence: TGTGCCAGCAGCTTAGATTTTGGGTTACTCAATCAGCCCCAGCATTTT. This gives the protein CASSLDFGLLNQPQHF.

This chain connects TRBV6-1 to TRBJ2-4; a weak D match, TRBD2 (6 bases). In germline, CDR1 is MNHNS, CDR2 SASEGT. This CDR3 has 16 amino acids. Between the trimmed V and J ends, which lost 3 bases and 1 base, there was a span of 13 bases. Here the CDR3 DNA reads TGTGCCAGCAGTGATCTCAGCGGAGGGGCCAAAAACATTCAGTACTTC. It yields the protein CASSDLSGGAKNIQYF.

J is TRBJ2-5 and V is TRBV7-2; 10 nucleotides align to TRBD2. Germline CDR1 reads SGHTA; CDR2 reads FQGNSA. This CDR3 comprises 14 residues. V lost 5 bases to trimming and J lost 5 bases; unmatched junction nucleotides: 5. Here the CDR3 DNA reads TGTGCCAGCAGCCCTGCTAGCGGGGGTGAGACCCAGTACTTC. It specifies CASSPASGGETQYF.

This chain uses TRBV27 with TRBJ1-5; 7 nucleotides line up with TRBD1. The CDR3 sequence is 15 residues long. CDR1 is MNHEY, CDR2 SMNVEV, per germline (reference sequence). With 3 bases clipped from V and 6 bases from J, the junction kept 8 bases outside the gene matches. CDR3 amino acids: CASSFTGDLGQPQHF. Written as DNA, the CDR3 is TGTGCCAGCAGTTTTACAGGGGACTTAGGTCAGCCCCAGCATTTT.

The chain uses TRBV6-5 and TRBJ2-2; D not certain. The V and J ends lost 2 bases and 2 bases respectively, with 6 bases between them. Germline CDR1 and CDR2: MNHEY and SVGAGI. The CDR3 is 14 amino acids. CDR3 nucleotides: TGTGCCAGCAGTTACGAGGTCAACACCGGGGAGCTGTTTTTT. As protein: CASSYEVNTGELFF.

This chain uses TRBV12-3 or TRBV12-4 with TRBJ2-3, with D maybe TRBD1 (5 bases). The CDR3 runs to 16 residues. V was pared by 1 base and J by 0 bases, with 11 bases between. DNA for the CDR3: TGTGCCAGCAGTTTAGGTCCGACAGTTAGCACAGATACGCAGTATTTT. Amino acid sequence: CASSLGPTVSTDTQYF.

V and J are TRBV5-6 and TRBJ2-2; 14 bases line up with TRBD2. Per the germline V gene, CDR1 is SGHDT and CDR2 is YYEEEE. Losses at the gene ends were 1 base for V and 3 bases for J; bases not matched to a gene: 8. CDR3 length equals 19 residues. CDR3 region: CASSLSRLAGGPYTGELFF. DNA for the CDR3: TGTGCCAGCAGCTTGAGTCGACTAGCGGGAGGGCCGTACACCGGGGAGCTGTTTTTT.

The gene calls are TRBV29-1 and TRBJ2-3; 14 bases line up with TRBD2. The CDR3 consists of 17 residues. CDR1 and CDR2 from the germline V gene are SQVTM and ANQGSEA. V lost 5 bases to trimming and J lost 3 bases; unmatched junction nucleotides: 10. DNA of the CDR3: TGCAGCGTTTCCCCCCGGGGACTAGCGGGAGTAACAGATACGCAGTATTTT. Its translation: CSVSPRGLAGVTDTQYF.

V is TRBV4-1 and J is TRBJ1-5; no clear D gene. The ends were cut back, 1 base at V and 3 bases at J, with 10 bases in the middle. CDR3 size: 15 residues. CDR1 is MGHRA, CDR2 YSYEKL, per germline. CDR3 residues: CASSQVGRPNQPQHF. The CDR3 region has the DNA TGCGCCAGCAGCCAAGTTGGTCGTCCCAATCAGCCCCAGCATTTT.

V and J are TRBV29-1 and TRBJ2-1, with D tentatively TRBD1 or TRBD2 (5 bases each). Germline CDR1 reads SQVTM; CDR2 reads ANQGSEA. This CDR3 spans 14 amino acids. Trimming shortened V by 7 bases and J by 0 bases, and 13 bases separated the two germline ends. CDR3 DNA: TGCAGCGCAGCTAAGGGGAGCTCCTACAATGAGCAGTTCTTC. As protein: CSAAKGSSYNEQFF.

J is TRBJ2-1 and V is TRBV3-1; D unclear. From germline, CDR1 is LGHDT and CDR2 YNNKEL (reference sequence). V lost 5 bases and J lost 3, with 5 bases in between. The CDR3 sequence is 12 residues long. The CDR3 is CASSFIYNEQFF. Here the CDR3 DNA reads TGTGCCAGCAGCTTTATCTACAATGAGCAGTTCTTC.

The rearrangement links TRBV19 to TRBJ1-3, with D possibly TRBD1 on 5 matching bases. The V end lost 4 bases, the J end lost 3 bases, and 10 bases lay between the germline ends. CDR3 length: 14 amino acids. Germline CDR1 reads LNHDA; CDR2 reads SQIVND (reference sequence). The DNA for the CDR3 is TGTGCCAGTAGTAGTGGGGGAGGTGGAAACACCATATATTTT. It specifies CASSSGGGGNTIYF.

V usage is TRBV5-5 and J usage is TRBJ1-1; no clear D. Trimming shortened V by 4 bases and J by 2 bases, and 12 bases separated the two germline ends. The CDR3 runs 14 residues. Germline V lookup: CDR1 SGHKS, CDR2 YYEKEE (reference sequence). The CDR3 region is CASSIPGTNTEAFF. The CDR3 DNA follows: TGTGCCAGCAGCATTCCGGGCACTAACACTGAAGCTTTCTTT.

The chain combines TRBV30 with TRBJ1-2; no reliable D call. This CDR3 comprises 14 residues. The V end lost 2 bases, the J end lost 5 bases, and 15 bases lay between the germline ends. Germline values: CDR1 GTSNPN, CDR2 SVGIG (reference sequence). CDR3 sequence: CAWSPRLSSYGYTF. The CDR3 DNA is TGTGCCTGGAGTCCCCGACTGAGCTCATATGGCTACACCTTC.

This chain connects TRBV29-1 to TRBJ2-3; D is ambiguous. CDR1 SQVTM and CDR2 ANQGSEA come from the germline V gene. CDR3 length equals 15 residues. V was cut by 5 bases and J by 4 bases, with 19 bases left in between. The CDR3 coding sequence is TGCAGCGTTTCCTCCTCCACGGCGCGCGCAGATACGCAGTATTTT. Protein: CSVSSSTARADTQYF.